These T cell receptor beta chains were read from a single sample in a study of T-cell memory formation after mild COVID-19. TCRdb independently ran MiXCR on the 5' RACE reads; one entry per CDR3 protein. The sample gives a few hundred thousand distinct CDR3 sequences, 20% to 25% of which show up once; over 20% is in the top ten. The sample consisted of PBMCs or a T cell subset sorted from them (not recorded which). The source of these receptors is a man between 18 and 29 years old who had mild COVID-19 (a few samples of this study predate the infection). Cell type and time point are not known. CDR3s include the opening cysteine and the closing phenylalanine or tryptophan. D genes are given only for firm matches. A row's size may be missing; if present it is once, few, many or a size class.

clone_size: -; d_call: TRBD2; v_call: TRBV5-1; j_call: TRBJ2-6; cdr3_nt: TGCGCCAGCAGCTTGGTTGGCAGCGGGGGATCTGGGGCCAACGTCCTGACTTTC; cdr3_aa: CASSLVGSGGSGANVLTF
clone_size: few; d_call: -; v_call: TRBV7-2; j_call: TRBJ2-3; cdr3_nt: TGTGCCAGCAGCTATGGGATTAGCACAGATACGCAGTATTTT; cdr3_aa: CASSYGISTDTQYF
clone_size: -; d_call: TRBD2; v_call: TRBV4-3; j_call: TRBJ2-5; cdr3_nt: TGCGCCAGCAGCCAAGGGTCGGGGGGGACTAGCGGGGAAGAGACCCAGTACTTC; cdr3_aa: CASSQGSGGTSGEETQYF
clone_size: -; d_call: TRBD1; v_call: TRBV7-9; j_call: TRBJ1-1; cdr3_nt: TGTGCCAGCAGCTTCACAGGGGTAACTGAAGCTTTCTTT; cdr3_aa: CASSFTGVTEAFF
clone_size: few; d_call: -; v_call: TRBV28; j_call: TRBJ1-1; cdr3_nt: TGTGCCAGCAATAGACAGCAGAACACTGAAGCTTTCTTT; cdr3_aa: CASNRQQNTEAFF
clone_size: -; d_call: -; v_call: TRBV12-3/TRBV12-4; j_call: TRBJ2-2; cdr3_nt: -; cdr3_aa: CASTHLRNINTGELFFF
clone_size: -; d_call: TRBD2; v_call: TRBV20-1; j_call: TRBJ2-5; cdr3_nt: TGCAGTGCTAGGATCCCGGGGAGGGTCCAAGAGACCCAGTACTTC; cdr3_aa: CSARIPGRVQETQYF
clone_size: few; d_call: -; v_call: TRBV6-2/TRBV6-3; j_call: TRBJ1-5; cdr3_nt: TGTGCCAGCAGTTCGTGGACAGTCGATCAGCCCCAGCATTTT; cdr3_aa: CASSSWTVDQPQHF
clone_size: few; d_call: TRBD1; v_call: TRBV7-2; j_call: TRBJ2-5; cdr3_nt: TGTGCCAGCAGACTACAGGGGTTCCGCATGGAGACCCAGTACTTC; cdr3_aa: CASRLQGFRMETQYF
clone_size: few; d_call: TRBD2; v_call: TRBV6-1; j_call: TRBJ2-2; cdr3_nt: TGTGCCAGCAGTGAAGCATGGGGAGGGATCGTCGGTCGACCCGGGGAGCTGTTTTTT; cdr3_aa: CASSEAWGGIVGRPGELFF
clone_size: few; d_call: -; v_call: TRBV4-3; j_call: TRBJ1-4; cdr3_nt: TGCGCCAGCAGGCCTAGAGGGGTTAATGAAAAACTGTTTTTT; cdr3_aa: CASRPRGVNEKLFF
clone_size: -; d_call: -; v_call: TRBV29-1; j_call: TRBJ2-4; cdr3_nt: TGCAGCGTTGGGGCCGCGTGGAACATTCAGTACTTC; cdr3_aa: CSVGAAWNIQYF
clone_size: -; d_call: TRBD2; v_call: TRBV24-1; j_call: TRBJ2-1; cdr3_nt: TGTGCCACCAGTGATTCCCCCATCACTAGCGGGGGGGACAATGAGCAGTTCTTC; cdr3_aa: CATSDSPITSGGDNEQFF
clone_size: few; d_call: -; v_call: TRBV15; j_call: TRBJ2-3; cdr3_nt: TGTGCCACCAGCAGAGACGGGGCGGGTTACACAGATACGCAGTATTTT; cdr3_aa: CATSRDGAGYTDTQYF
clone_size: -; d_call: -; v_call: TRBV7-2; j_call: TRBJ2-1; cdr3_nt: TGTGCCAGCAGCTTCACGAACTCCTACAATGAGCAGTTCTTC; cdr3_aa: CASSFTNSYNEQFF
clone_size: -; d_call: -; v_call: TRBV12-3/TRBV12-4; j_call: TRBJ2-1; cdr3_nt: TGTGCCAGCAGGATCGGACCTAACGATAGGAAGCAGTTCTTC; cdr3_aa: CASRIGPNDRKQFF
clone_size: -; d_call: TRBD1; v_call: TRBV18; j_call: TRBJ1-3; cdr3_nt: TGTGCCAGCTCACCACCGGGGACAGGCCCCTCTGGAAACACCATATATTTT; cdr3_aa: CASSPPGTGPSGNTIYF
clone_size: many; d_call: -; v_call: TRBV5-6; j_call: TRBJ1-5; cdr3_nt: TGTGCCAGCAGCTTGGGCAGGGGAAATCAGCCCCAGCATTTT; cdr3_aa: CASSLGRGNQPQHF
clone_size: -; d_call: -; v_call: TRBV11-3; j_call: TRBJ2-2; cdr3_nt: TGTGCCAGCAGCTTCGGACAGCCCGGCACCGGGGAGCTGTTTTTT; cdr3_aa: CASSFGQPGTGELFF
clone_size: -; d_call: -; v_call: TRBV7-6; j_call: TRBJ2-7; cdr3_nt: TGTGCCAGCAGCTTAGAGGAGGGATACGAGCAGTACTTC; cdr3_aa: CASSLEEGYEQYF
clone_size: few; d_call: -; v_call: TRBV6-2/TRBV6-3; j_call: TRBJ2-7; cdr3_nt: TGTGCCAGCAGTTACTCCGACGAGGGTCCGGGGGAGCAGTACTTC; cdr3_aa: CASSYSDEGPGEQYF
clone_size: few; d_call: -; v_call: TRBV3-1; j_call: TRBJ1-1; cdr3_nt: TGTGCCAGCAGCTACGGTGTTATTCCCACTGAAGCTTTCTTT; cdr3_aa: CASSYGVIPTEAFF
clone_size: few; d_call: -; v_call: TRBV5-1; j_call: TRBJ1-2; cdr3_nt: TGCGCCAGCAGCTTCGATAGGGGGGCGTATGGCTACACCTTC; cdr3_aa: CASSFDRGAYGYTF
clone_size: -; d_call: -; v_call: TRBV20-1; j_call: TRBJ1-2; cdr3_nt: TGCAGTGCTATAGAGGGGCCCTTTTATGGCTACACCTTC; cdr3_aa: CSAIEGPFYGYTF
clone_size: many; d_call: TRBD2; v_call: TRBV10-2; j_call: TRBJ2-1; cdr3_nt: TGCGCCAGCCGACTAGCGTACAATGAGCAGTTCTTC; cdr3_aa: CASRLAYNEQFF
clone_size: few; d_call: -; v_call: TRBV2; j_call: TRBJ2-5; cdr3_nt: TGTGCCAGCCTGGGGACGGGACTCGTGATACAAGAGACCCAGTACTTC; cdr3_aa: CASLGTGLVIQETQYF
clone_size: few; d_call: -; v_call: TRBV6-5; j_call: TRBJ1-1; cdr3_nt: TGTGCCAGCAGTTACGACTCGAGGCGGACTGAAGCTTTCTTT; cdr3_aa: CASSYDSRRTEAFF
clone_size: few; d_call: -; v_call: TRBV20-1; j_call: TRBJ2-5; cdr3_nt: TGCAGTGCTGGTCCGCGAACGGGTTTCCAAGAGACCCAGTACTTC; cdr3_aa: CSAGPRTGFQETQYF
clone_size: few; d_call: -; v_call: TRBV7-3; j_call: TRBJ2-3; cdr3_nt: TGTGCCAGCAGCTACACGGGGGACCCGTCCCGCTATACGCAGTATTTT; cdr3_aa: CASSYTGDPSRYTQYF
clone_size: few; d_call: -; v_call: TRBV7-2; j_call: TRBJ2-3; cdr3_nt: TGTGCCATCGATGGGTCTAGCACAGATACGCAGTATTTT; cdr3_aa: CAIDGSSTDTQYF
clone_size: -; d_call: -; v_call: TRBV28; j_call: TRBJ1-1; cdr3_nt: TGTGCCAGCAGCCGAAGTGAACTGAACACTGAAGCTTTCTTT; cdr3_aa: CASSRSELNTEAFF
clone_size: -; d_call: -; v_call: TRBV27; j_call: TRBJ1-6; cdr3_nt: TGTGCCAGCACTTGGGGGCCTCAATCACCCCTCCACTTT; cdr3_aa: CASTWGPQSPLHF
clone_size: -; d_call: -; v_call: TRBV5-1; j_call: TRBJ2-7; cdr3_nt: TGCGCCAGCAGCTTGGCCAGTCCAGTAAACGACGAGCAGTACTTC; cdr3_aa: CASSLASPVNDEQYF
clone_size: -; d_call: TRBD1; v_call: TRBV24-1; j_call: TRBJ2-2; cdr3_nt: TGTGCCACCAGTCCTTACAGGGGAACCGGGGAGCTGTTTTTT; cdr3_aa: CATSPYRGTGELFF
clone_size: few; d_call: -; v_call: TRBV4-2; j_call: TRBJ2-3; cdr3_nt: TGTGCCAGCAGCCAAGAGGACTCCACAGATACGCAGTATTTT; cdr3_aa: CASSQEDSTDTQYF
clone_size: -; d_call: -; v_call: TRBV6-2/TRBV6-3; j_call: TRBJ2-1; cdr3_nt: TGTGCCAGCGGGGGGAGCTCCTACAATGAGCAGTTCTTC; cdr3_aa: CASGGSSYNEQFF
clone_size: -; d_call: -; v_call: TRBV2; j_call: TRBJ1-2; cdr3_nt: TGTGCCATTACGGACACTTCTGACTATGGCTACACCTTC; cdr3_aa: CAITDTSDYGYTF
clone_size: -; d_call: -; v_call: TRBV5-1; j_call: TRBJ1-1; cdr3_nt: TGCGCCAGCAGCCCCGGGGCGGTGGCTGTCGACACTGAAGCTTTCTTT; cdr3_aa: CASSPGAVAVDTEAFF
clone_size: -; d_call: -; v_call: TRBV7-8; j_call: TRBJ1-2; cdr3_nt: TGTGCCAGCAGCCGGAGACCGGGCACCCACTTAGCTAACTATGGCTACACCTTC; cdr3_aa: CASSRRPGTHLANYGYTF
clone_size: few; d_call: -; v_call: TRBV7-2; j_call: TRBJ2-3; cdr3_nt: TGTGCCAGCAGCATGGGGGTTCCGGATACGCAGTATTTT; cdr3_aa: CASSMGVPDTQYF
clone_size: -; d_call: TRBD2; v_call: TRBV5-6; j_call: TRBJ2-1; cdr3_nt: TGTGCCAGCACTCGGGGGGGGGCGAGGAACAATGAGCAGTTCTTC; cdr3_aa: CASTRGGARNNEQFF
clone_size: few; d_call: -; v_call: TRBV5-1; j_call: TRBJ1-2; cdr3_nt: TGCGCCAGCAGCCCGGACGTTAACTATGGCTACACCTTC; cdr3_aa: CASSPDVNYGYTF
clone_size: few; d_call: TRBD1; v_call: TRBV9; j_call: TRBJ1-3; cdr3_nt: TGTGCCAGCAGCTCATCCGGGACAGGGCGCTTCTCTGGAAACACCATATATTTT; cdr3_aa: CASSSSGTGRFSGNTIYF
clone_size: -; d_call: -; v_call: TRBV7-2; j_call: TRBJ1-2; cdr3_nt: TGTGCCAGCAGCTCGGGTCCAGGGAATGGCTACACCTTC; cdr3_aa: CASSSGPGNGYTF
clone_size: -; d_call: TRBD1; v_call: TRBV5-5; j_call: TRBJ2-1; cdr3_nt: TGTGCCAGCAGCTTCGGGACAGGGACTTACAATGAGCAGTTCTTC; cdr3_aa: CASSFGTGTYNEQFF
clone_size: few; d_call: -; v_call: TRBV5-1; j_call: TRBJ2-4; cdr3_nt: TGCGCCAGCAGCTTTAGACCGGCGGAAAACATTCAGTACTTC; cdr3_aa: CASSFRPAENIQYF
clone_size: many; d_call: -; v_call: TRBV7-2; j_call: TRBJ1-1; cdr3_nt: TGTGCCAGCAGCCAACACAGGGCAGAAGCTTTCTTT; cdr3_aa: CASSQHRAEAFF
clone_size: -; d_call: TRBD1; v_call: TRBV7-6; j_call: TRBJ1-6; cdr3_nt: TGTGCCAGCAGCTACGGGACAGCCGATTCACCCCTCCACTTT; cdr3_aa: CASSYGTADSPLHF
clone_size: -; d_call: -; v_call: TRBV7-3; j_call: TRBJ2-3; cdr3_nt: TGTGCCAGCAGCTTAACGTCTGGGGGGGGGCCCACAGATACGCAGTATTTT; cdr3_aa: CASSLTSGGGPTDTQYF
clone_size: few; d_call: -; v_call: TRBV14; j_call: TRBJ2-7; cdr3_nt: TGTGCCAGCAGCCCGGGTTGGTCCTACGAGCAGTACTTC; cdr3_aa: CASSPGWSYEQYF
clone_size: -; d_call: -; v_call: TRBV4-1; j_call: TRBJ2-5; cdr3_nt: TGCGCCAGCAGATCCTCGCCGGGACCGCGAGGAGAGACCCAGTACTTC; cdr3_aa: CASRSSPGPRGETQYF
clone_size: -; d_call: -; v_call: TRBV4-1; j_call: TRBJ2-2; cdr3_nt: TGCGCCAGCCTAGGCGGCCGAGCTGACGGGGAGCTGTTTTTT; cdr3_aa: CASLGGRADGELFF
clone_size: -; d_call: -; v_call: TRBV6-2/TRBV6-3; j_call: TRBJ2-5; cdr3_nt: TGTGCCAGCAGTTACGAAGACAGAGAAGAGACCCAGTACTTC; cdr3_aa: CASSYEDREETQYF
clone_size: few; d_call: -; v_call: TRBV5-1; j_call: TRBJ2-3; cdr3_nt: TGCGCCAGCAGCGTAACCAGGGATTCGGGAGATACGCAGTATTTT; cdr3_aa: CASSVTRDSGDTQYF
clone_size: -; d_call: -; v_call: TRBV6-5; j_call: TRBJ1-1; cdr3_nt: TGTGCCAGCAGTTTTCAGGAGTTTGGTAACACTGAAGCTTTCTTT; cdr3_aa: CASSFQEFGNTEAFF
clone_size: -; d_call: TRBD1; v_call: TRBV6-5; j_call: TRBJ2-5; cdr3_nt: TGTGCCAGCAGTGAAGGACAGGGGGCGGAGACCCAGTACTTC; cdr3_aa: CASSEGQGAETQYF
clone_size: -; d_call: TRBD1; v_call: TRBV7-8; j_call: TRBJ2-3; cdr3_nt: TGTGCCAGCAGCTTGGGACAGGGAGACACAGATACGCAGTATTTT; cdr3_aa: CASSLGQGDTDTQYF
clone_size: many; d_call: -; v_call: TRBV3-1; j_call: TRBJ2-3; cdr3_nt: TGTGCCAGCAGCTTATTTACAGATACGCAGTATTTT; cdr3_aa: CASSLFTDTQYF
clone_size: few; d_call: -; v_call: TRBV4-1; j_call: TRBJ1-5; cdr3_nt: TGCGCCAGCAGCCAAGAACCGGACAGAACCCTCAATCAGCCCCAGCATTTT; cdr3_aa: CASSQEPDRTLNQPQHF